A selection of T cell receptor beta chains follows, all from one sample in a study of cytomegalovirus exposure and HLA in healthy donors. TCRdb's table, derived via immunoSEQ multiplex PCR, lists solely in-frame clones and lacks some. In the table there are some 150,000 clones, roughly 80% of which are singletons. Sequenced input: PBMCs. The receptors derive from a man between 45 and 60 years old in good health and CMV-seropositive. CDR3s include the opening cysteine and the closing phenylalanine or tryptophan. D genes are given only for firm matches. Clone size, where shown, is once, few, many, or a class for clones that have expanded.

j_gene	v_gene	d_gene	abundance	CDR3nt	CDR3aa
TRBJ2-2	TRBV7-6	.	few	TGTGCCAGCAGCTTAGGACTCCGAAGCGGCGGGGAGCTGTTTTTT	CASSLGLRSGGELFF
TRBJ2-7	TRBV9	.	.	TGTGCCAGCAGCGCCCCCGGGACTGGCAAAAGAGAGCAGTACTTC	CASSAPGTGKREQYF
TRBJ1-3	TRBV5-1	.	.	TGCGCCAGCAGCTTGGCCGGGAGGGGAGCTGGAAACACCATATATTTT	CASSLAGRGAGNTIYF
TRBJ1-4	TRBV15	.	.	TGTGCCACCAGCGGAGGGGGGGCTAATGAAAAACTGTTTTTT	CATSGGGANEKLFF
TRBJ2-1	TRBV4-3	TRBD2	.	TGCGCCAGCAGCCAGGATTGGCCCGGACTAGCGGGAGGGCGGGATGAGCAGTTCTTC	CASSQDWPGLAGGRDEQFF
TRBJ1-2	TRBV28	TRBD1	once	TGTGCCAGCAGTTTACCGGCGACCTCGGGACAGAACTATGGCTACACCTTC	CASSLPATSGQNYGYTF
TRBJ2-7	TRBV7-3	TRBD2	.	TGTGCCAGCAGCCTGACTAGCGGTAATTCCTACGAGCAGTACTTC	CASSLTSGNSYEQYF
TRBJ2-2	TRBV7-3	TRBD2	.	TGTGCCAGCAGCTTAATGAGCGGGAGGACGGCCGGGGAGCTGTTTTTT	CASSLMSGRTAGELFF
TRBJ2-1	TRBV15	.	.	TGTGCCACCAGCAGAGCGCAGGGGTCCTACAATGAGCAGTTCTTC	CATSRAQGSYNEQFF
TRBJ2-7	TRBV28	TRBD2	.	TGTGCCAGCTTGAATGGAAAGCGGGAGGGCCCGGGTTCATACGAGCAGTACTTC	CASLNGKREGPGSYEQYF
TRBJ1-1	TRBV2	.	.	TGTGCCAGCACAGGGAGGGGAGGGAACACTGAAGCTTTCTTT	CASTGRGGNTEAFF
TRBJ2-5	TRBV11-2	TRBD2	.	TGTGCCAGCAGCTTAGGAACGGGGGGGGAGACCCAGTACTTC	CASSLGTGGETQYF
TRBJ2-3	TRBV28	TRBD2	once	TGTGCCAGCAGTCCCGGACTAGCGGGAGGGAAAGGAGATACGCAGTATTTT	CASSPGLAGGKGDTQYF
TRBJ2-1	TRBV7-2	.	.	TGTGCCAGCAGCTTAGCGCAAACAGATGAGCAGTTCTTC	CASSLAQTDEQFF
TRBJ1-1	TRBV5-1	TRBD1	.	TGCGCCAGCAGCTCTGGACAGGGGATGAACACTGAAGCTTTCTTT	CASSSGQGMNTEAFF
TRBJ2-7	TRBV14	.	.	TGTGCCAGCAGCCAAAGGTTCGGGAGAGGGCACGAGCAGTACTTC	CASSQRFGRGHEQYF
TRBJ2-2	TRBV11-3	TRBD2	.	TGTGCCAGCAGCTCGTGGACTAGCGGGACGAACACCGGGGAGCTGTTTTTT	CASSSWTSGTNTGELFF
TRBJ2-7	TRBV7-2	.	.	TGTGCCAGCAGCCAGGACACCAGCCCCTACGAGCAGTACTTC	CASSQDTSPYEQYF
TRBJ1-4	TRBV11-2	.	.	TGTGCCAGCAGCCCTCAGGGAGGGTCCACAAATGAAAAACTGTTTTTT	CASSPQGGSTNEKLFF
TRBJ2-1	TRBV4-2	.	.	TGTGCCAGCAGCCCAGGGTTATCCTACAATGAGCAGTTCTTC	CASSPGLSYNEQFF
TRBJ2-1	TRBV19	TRBD2	few	TGTGCCAGTAGTATGACTAGCGGGAGGTACTCCTACAATGAGCAGTTCTTC	CASSMTSGRYSYNEQFF
TRBJ1-6	TRBV5-1	TRBD1	.	TGCGCCAGCAGCGCCACAGGGGCCCCCCTCCACTTT	CASSATGAPLHF
TRBJ1-1	TRBV19	TRBD1	.	TGTGCCAGTAGTAAAACAGGGGAGCCTGAAGCTTTCTTT	CASSKTGEPEAFF
TRBJ2-7	TRBV5-1	TRBD1	.	TGCGCCAGCAGCTTGGCGTATTCCGCAGGGGGCAGCTCCTACGAGCAGTACTTC	CASSLAYSAGGSSYEQYF
TRBJ2-7	TRBV7-2	TRBD2	.	TGTGCCAGCAGCTTAGTAGCGGGGGGTAACGACGAGCAGTACTTC	CASSLVAGGNDEQYF
TRBJ2-7	TRBV7-9	TRBD2	.	TGTGCCAGCAGCTTAGAATCGGGACTAGCGGGAGTTTCCCACGAGCAGTACTTC	CASSLESGLAGVSHEQYF
TRBJ1-2	TRBV28	TRBD1	.	TGTGCCAGCAGTTCAGACAGGGTACCCGCTAACTATGGCTACACCTTC	CASSSDRVPANYGYTF
TRBJ2-3	TRBV19	.	.	TGTGCCAGTAGTAAGATCGAGACAGATACGCAGTATTTT	CASSKIETDTQYF
TRBJ2-3	TRBV11-3	TRBD1	.	TGTGCCAGCAGCTCGGGACAGGCCTTCACAGATACGCAGTATTTT	CASSSGQAFTDTQYF
TRBJ2-1	TRBV5-5	TRBD2	.	TGTGCCAGCAGCTCCGGGACTAGCGGGACCAATGAGCAGTTCTTC	CASSSGTSGTNEQFF
TRBJ1-1	TRBV28	.	.	TGTGCCAGCAGTTCCCCCAGGGAGGCGAACACTGAAGCTTTCTTT	CASSSPREANTEAFF
TRBJ2-1	TRBV11-3	.	.	TGTGCCAGCAGCTCGCCGGGAAGGGCATCCTCGAGTTCCTACAATGAGCAGTTCTTC	CASSSPGRASSSSYNEQFF
TRBJ2-1	TRBV10-3	.	.	TGTGCCATCAGTGCAGGGGCCTACAATGAGCAGTTCTTC	CAISAGAYNEQFF
TRBJ2-7	TRBV18	TRBD2	.	TGTGCCAGCTCACCAAGCGGGGGAGACGAGCAGTACTTC	CASSPSGGDEQYF
TRBJ2-7	TRBV30	.	.	TGTGCCTGGAGCCTCGGGCGGGGAGGCTACGAGCAGTACTTC	CAWSLGRGGYEQYF
TRBJ2-7	TRBV6-5	.	.	TGTGCCAGCAGTTATACAGCTACCTACGAGCAGTACTTC	CASSYTATYEQYF
TRBJ1-2	TRBV9	TRBD1	.	TGTGCCAGCAGCGTAGATTGGACAGGGGACTATGGCTACACCTTC	CASSVDWTGDYGYTF
TRBJ1-4	TRBV5-4	TRBD1	once	TGTGCCAGCAGCTTGGCCAAGACAGGGGTTGAAAAACTGTTTTTT	CASSLAKTGVEKLFF
TRBJ1-5	TRBV6-1	TRBD1	.	TGTGCCAGCAGTGCGGACAGGGGCAATCAGCCCCAGCATTTT	CASSADRGNQPQHF
TRBJ1-4	TRBV5-1	TRBD1	.	TGCGCCAGCAGACCGGGACAGGGGCGGAATGAAAAACTGTTTTTT	CASRPGQGRNEKLFF
TRBJ2-7	TRBV7-2	TRBD1	.	TGTGCCAGCAGCTTGGACTCCCGGACAGGAGCCTACGAGCAGTACTTC	CASSLDSRTGAYEQYF
TRBJ2-7	TRBV19	.	.	TGTGCCAGTAGTTTCTTCCGGGACAAGTCCTACGAGCAGTACTTC	CASSFFRDKSYEQYF
TRBJ2-3	TRBV12-5	TRBD1	.	TGTGCTAGTGGTCCCGGGACAGGGGGCCCCACAGATACGCAGTATTTT	CASGPGTGGPTDTQYF
TRBJ2-2	TRBV2	TRBD2	.	TGTGCCAGCAGACCTCCGGTCGGGGGGGCGTTCAGCACCGGGGAGCTGTTTTTT	CASRPPVGGAFSTGELFF
TRBJ1-3	TRBV19	.	.	TGTGCCAGTAGTATCGGGGAAACTGGAAACACCATATATTTT	CASSIGETGNTIYF
TRBJ2-2	TRBV6-5	.	.	TGTGCCAGCAGTTCACAAGCGGGCCCCGGGGAGCTGTTTTTT	CASSSQAGPGELFF
TRBJ2-7	TRBV19	.	.	TGTGCCAGTAGTAGAGGGTTCCAAAACTACGAGCAGTACTTC	CASSRGFQNYEQYF
TRBJ2-7	TRBV11-2	TRBD1	once	TGTGCCAGCAGCTCCCCCGGGACAGGGACCTACGAGCAGTACTTC	CASSSPGTGTYEQYF
TRBJ2-7	TRBV5-4	.	.	TGTGCCAGCAGCTTAACACCGACCTACGAGCAGTACTTC	CASSLTPTYEQYF
TRBJ1-1	TRBV27	TRBD1	.	TGTGCCAGCAGTTTATCAGAGGGGGCGATGGCTTTCTTT	CASSLSEGAMAFF
TRBJ2-3	TRBV6-4	.	.	TGTGCCAGCAGTGCCCTTCCACTGGGCGATACGCAGTATTTT	CASSALPLGDTQYF
TRBJ1-5	TRBV4-1	TRBD1	few	TGCGCCAGCAGCCTGGACAGGGGACAGCCCCAGCATTTT	CASSLDRGQPQHF
TRBJ2-5	TRBV4-2	.	.	TGTGCCAGCAGCCAAGATCTGAGGCCCGAGACCCAGTACTTC	CASSQDLRPETQYF
TRBJ2-7	TRBV7-3	TRBD2	.	TGTGCCAGCAGCCCTCGGACTAGCGGGGGGATCTCCGAGCAGTACTTC	CASSPRTSGGISEQYF
TRBJ2-1	TRBV7-2	TRBD2	.	TGTGCCAGCGCACAAGAACGGGAGGGCCGGTATGAGCAGTTCTTC	CASAQEREGRYEQFF
TRBJ2-7	TRBV5-6	.	.	TGTGCCAGCAGCTCCACGGGGTTGGGTTACGAGCAGTACTTC	CASSSTGLGYEQYF
TRBJ1-2	TRBV7-9	.	.	TGTGCCAGCAGCTTTGGGTACGAGCGGGATGGCTACACCTTC	CASSFGYERDGYTF
TRBJ2-1	TRBV9	TRBD2	.	TGTGCCAGCAGTTCTAGCGGGAGTGGCTACAATGAGCAGTTCTTC	CASSSSGSGYNEQFF